One TCR beta chain is described in this entry. The data originate from a study of circulating and synovial CD4+ cells in juvenile arthritis. This CDR3 has 12 amino acids. With 7 bases removed from V and 3 bases from J, the gap between germline ends came to 10 bases. Germline assignment: CDR1 MDHEN and CDR2 SYDVKM. Repertoires were generated with immunoSEQ multiplex PCR, while TCRdb's copy carries only in-frame clones and drops some. The table includes several thousand clones, 81% detected once. The TCR originated in a human donor with juvenile idiopathic arthritis. The chain recombines TRBV28 with TRBJ2-7; tentative D call: TRBD1 (6 bases). The sequenced sample was CD4+ T cells from synovial fluid. CDR3 sequence reads: CASTRDNYEQYF. CDR3 sequence (DNA): TGTGCCAGCACTCGGGACAACTACGAGCAGTACTTC. Variable domain in full (rest from reference TRBV28 and TRBJ2-7): DVKVTQSSRYLVKRTGEKVFLECVQDMDHENMFWYRQDPGLGLRLIYFSYDVKMKEKGDIPEGYSVSREKKERFSLILESASTNQTSMYLCASTRDNYEQYFGPGTRLTVT.